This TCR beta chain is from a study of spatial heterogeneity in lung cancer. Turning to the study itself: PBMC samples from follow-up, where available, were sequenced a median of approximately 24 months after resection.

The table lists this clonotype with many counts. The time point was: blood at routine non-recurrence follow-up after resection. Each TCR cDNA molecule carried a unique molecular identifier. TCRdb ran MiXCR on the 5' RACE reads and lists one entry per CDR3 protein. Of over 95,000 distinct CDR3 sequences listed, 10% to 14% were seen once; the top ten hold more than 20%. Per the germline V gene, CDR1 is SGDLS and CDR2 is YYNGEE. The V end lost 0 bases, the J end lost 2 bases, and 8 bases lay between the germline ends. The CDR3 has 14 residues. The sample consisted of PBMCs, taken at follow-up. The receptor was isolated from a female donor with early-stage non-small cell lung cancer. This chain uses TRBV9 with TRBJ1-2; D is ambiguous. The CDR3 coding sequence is TGTGCCAGCAGCGTAGGAGGACTCAACTATGGCTACACCTTC. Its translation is CASSVGGLNYGYTF.